These T cell receptor beta chains were read from a single sample in a study of response to subunit inactivated influenza vaccine. MiXCR, applied by TCRdb to the RT-PCR reads, yields one record per CDR3 protein. The table records 860,000 or so distinct CDR3 sequences, about 20% of them present only once. The input for sequencing was PBMCs from blood, taken 5 days after vaccination. Source of these receptors: a man aged 50-59 years who received an inactivated influenza vaccine. The conserved cysteine and the conserved F or W are not part of the CDR3 here.

ASSPQGPNTEAF	TRBV7-3	TRBJ1-1
ASKQTSGVYEQY	TRBV12-3/TRBV12-4	TRBJ2-7
ASSVGLAGVSEQY	TRBV9	TRBJ2-7
ATSVDRGPKSEQF	TRBV24-1	TRBJ2-1
AISRTSDEQF	TRBV10-3	TRBJ2-1
ASSLSSEQF	TRBV7-2	TRBJ2-1
ASSRPRDSNGYT	TRBV12-3/TRBV12-4	TRBJ1-2
ASSDTRDRVITDTQY	TRBV5-6	TRBJ2-3
AWRTGGGFNTEAF	TRBV30	TRBJ1-1
ASSATGDRGRSDEQF	TRBV5-1	TRBJ2-1
ASSGQGVAEETQY	TRBV2	TRBJ2-5
ASSQAVVSNYGYT	TRBV4-3	TRBJ1-2
ASSLGGSRTDTQY	TRBV7-8	TRBJ2-3
ASSETAKNIQY	TRBV25-1	TRBJ2-4
ASSPQVIGTDTQY	TRBV7-2	TRBJ2-3
ASSLPGQGNEQY	TRBV5-6	TRBJ2-7
ASRPDRGSGGYT	TRBV27	TRBJ1-2
ASSQGQGFTGELF	TRBV3-1	TRBJ2-2
ASSLNTEELF	TRBV28	TRBJ2-2
ATSDIVSNQPQH	TRBV24-1	TRBJ1-5
ASSQIQLREQF	TRBV9	TRBJ2-1
ASSPRIGNTGELF	TRBV28	TRBJ2-2
ASSISQVYEQY	TRBV19	TRBJ2-7
ASSLGLAGRGRYEQY	TRBV7-3	TRBJ2-7
ASNRHLPSSYNEQF	TRBV6-2/TRBV6-3	TRBJ2-1
ASSFVMNTEAF	TRBV5-6	TRBJ1-1
ACSLLASGRPGKSTQY	TRBV2	TRBJ2-3
ASSQEHSYEQY	TRBV14	TRBJ2-7
ASSFGVLGEQY	TRBV6-2/TRBV6-3	TRBJ2-7
SARKVDEQF	TRBV20-1	TRBJ2-1
ASSPGTPDPGYQETQY	TRBV5-6	TRBJ2-5
ASKRTGSSGANVLT	TRBV6-1	TRBJ2-6
ASSQPGLDSYNEQF	TRBV5-1	TRBJ2-1
ASSLPLWLNTGELF	TRBV11-3	TRBJ2-2
ASSPGTSGRAKADTQY	TRBV11-1	TRBJ2-3
ASSQGTMNTEAF	TRBV12-3/TRBV12-4	TRBJ1-1
ASSLASSTSGANVLT	TRBV7-3	TRBJ2-6
ATSDFQIGEQF	TRBV24-1	TRBJ2-1
ATSAVQGDNEQY	TRBV24-1	TRBJ2-7
ASSLEPFTGGTYNEQF	TRBV11-2	TRBJ2-1
SARAGDTQY	TRBV20-1	TRBJ2-3
ASSYGGGSTDTQY	TRBV6-5	TRBJ2-3
ASSLAGRSSSYNEQF	TRBV5-1	TRBJ2-1
SVSRASGKKDTQY	TRBV20-1	TRBJ2-3
ASSKVVSGGARGEQF	TRBV21-1	TRBJ2-1
ASSLIPLEVANPSTDTQY	TRBV11-2	TRBJ2-3
ASSFTPNRQGRWDEQY	TRBV11-2	TRBJ2-7
ASSVVAGGLNEQF	TRBV9	TRBJ2-1